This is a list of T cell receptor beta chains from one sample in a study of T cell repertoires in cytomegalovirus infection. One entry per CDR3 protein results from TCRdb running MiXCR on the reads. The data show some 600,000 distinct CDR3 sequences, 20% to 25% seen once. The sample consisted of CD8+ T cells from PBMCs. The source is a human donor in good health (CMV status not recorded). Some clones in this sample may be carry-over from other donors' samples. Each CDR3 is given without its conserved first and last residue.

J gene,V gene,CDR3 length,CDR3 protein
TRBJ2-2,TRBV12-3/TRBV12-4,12,ASSFRTDHRELF
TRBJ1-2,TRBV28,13,ASTPPPQGADGYT
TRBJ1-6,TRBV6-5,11,ASSKGPNSPLH
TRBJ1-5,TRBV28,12,ASSLVLGRQPQH
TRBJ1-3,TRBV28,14,ASSSNQSNSGNTIY
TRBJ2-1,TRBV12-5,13,ASGFSTNRGNEQF
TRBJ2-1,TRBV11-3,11,ASRGQGNNEQF
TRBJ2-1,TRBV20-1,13,SASLEEVPYNEQF
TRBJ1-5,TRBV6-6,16,ASSSATGPNRSNQPQH
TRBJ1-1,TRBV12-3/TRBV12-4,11,ASSVTGNTEAF
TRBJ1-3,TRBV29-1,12,SVEQGATGNTIY